This paragraph reports one T cell receptor (beta chain). Its target is unknown. This sample was taken from a study of cytomegalovirus exposure and HLA in healthy donors. On the study more broadly: Among the 398 donors who were genotyped, about 80% fell in the genetic ancestry cluster that is associated with self-reported Caucasian donors.

60 Vbeta and 13 Jbeta primers were used in PCR. The method was immunoSEQ multiplex PCR; TCRdb's version includes in-frame clones alone and lacks a portion of them. The sample shows over 150,000 clones, 82% of them seen only once. Study results and caveats: Solely CMV serostatus was available to characterize immune exposure. The later analysis indicated that the majority of CMV-associated TCR beta chains appeared HLA-restricted.

This CDR3 is 18 amino acids long. Germline V gene data show CDR1 as SGHAT and CDR2 as FQNNGV. The ends lost 8 bases at V and 0 bases at J; junction bases unmatched: 11. The chain has TRBV11-2 and TRBJ2-1; 12 bases line up with TRBD2. The sequenced material came from PBMCs. The sequence was collected from a girl aged 5 to 17 in good health and CMV-seropositive. The CDR3 DNA follows: TGTGCCAGCGCTAAACGGACTAGCGGGGACAGCTCCTACAATGAGCAGTTCTTC. Amino acid sequence: CASAKRTSGDSSYNEQFF.